The rows below give T cell receptor beta chains drawn from one sample of a study of glioma-infiltrating T cells after dendritic cell vaccination. Sequencing used immunoSEQ multiplex PCR; TCRdb keeps in-frame clones, though not all of them. The sample includes around 67,000 clones, approximately 81% of them seen just once. Sample: blood, taken before dendritic cell vaccination. The receptors originated from a human donor with glioblastoma. Both conserved end residues are part of each CDR3. The D gene is left open where the match is weak. Clone size is not always given. Where it is, it says once, few, many or a class for expanded clones.

v_gene	len	j_gene	abundance	d_gene	CDR3aa	CDR3nt
TRBV15	15	TRBJ1-2	few	TRBD1	CATSSDVGQGNGYTF	TGTGCCACCAGCAGTGACGTGGGACAGGGCAATGGCTACACCTTC
TRBV7-6	13	TRBJ1-1	-	-	CASSRQTNTEAFF	TGTGCCAGCAGCCGACAGACGAACACTGAAGCTTTCTTT
TRBV7-6	14	TRBJ2-1	-	-	CASSLAVPGDEQFF	TGTGCCAGCAGCTTAGCGGTTCCTGGAGATGAGCAGTTCTTC
TRBV5-1	15	TRBJ2-3	-	TRBD2	CASSSSGGDTDTQYF	TGCGCCAGCAGCTCCAGCGGGGGTGACACAGATACGCAGTATTTT
TRBV20-1	10	TRBJ1-1	-	-	CSDYTGEAFF	TGCAGTGACTATACAGGTGAAGCTTTCTTT
TRBV5-1	14	TRBJ2-2	-	TRBD1	CASSNDRGAGELFF	TGCGCCAGCAGTAACGACAGGGGAGCAGGGGAGCTGTTTTTT
TRBV28	15	TRBJ1-2	-	-	CASSLWGGGKDGYTF	TGTGCCAGCAGTTTATGGGGCGGGGGAAAGGATGGCTACACCTTC
TRBV20-1	11	TRBJ2-7	-	TRBD1	CSAWTGNEQYF	TGCAGTGCTTGGACAGGGAACGAGCAGTACTTC
TRBV30	17	TRBJ1-5	few	TRBD1	CAWSIGTGFAVGQPQHF	TGTGCCTGGAGTATCGGGACAGGGTTCGCCGTAGGTCAGCCCCAGCATTTT
TRBV7-2	14	TRBJ2-5	-	TRBD1	CASSNDRGIETQYF	TGTGCCAGCAGTAACGACAGGGGTATAGAGACCCAGTACTTC
TRBV4-3	14	TRBJ2-7	once	TRBD1	CASSHLTGTYEQYF	TGCGCCAGCAGCCACCTGACAGGGACCTACGAGCAGTACTTC
TRBV9	15	TRBJ2-5	few	-	CASSPSQGTAETQYF	TGTGCCAGCAGCCCGTCACAGGGAACTGCAGAGACCCAGTACTTC
TRBV9	14	TRBJ1-2	-	-	CASSVDYINYGYTF	TGTGCCAGCAGCGTAGACTATATTAACTATGGCTACACCTTC
TRBV10-3	16	TRBJ2-5	-	TRBD2	CAISDSGLDTRETQYF	TGTGCCATCAGCGATTCGGGACTAGATACGAGAGAGACCCAGTACTTC
TRBV7-2	15	TRBJ2-3	-	TRBD1	CASSLDREAADTQYF	TGTGCCAGCAGCCTGGACAGGGAAGCCGCAGATACGCAGTATTTT
TRBV11-1	15	TRBJ2-5	-	TRBD2	CASSLEASGEETQYF	TGTGCCAGCAGCTTAGAGGCTAGCGGGGAAGAGACCCAGTACTTC
TRBV6-1	16	TRBJ1-2	-	-	CASSGAADPRIYGYTF	TGTGCCAGCAGTGGAGCCGCGGATCCCAGAATCTATGGCTACACCTTC
TRBV30	15	TRBJ2-2	-	TRBD2	CAWGSGGAITGELFF	TGTGCCTGGGGAAGCGGGGGGGCAATCACCGGGGAGCTGTTTTTT
TRBV6-1	13	TRBJ1-5	-	-	CASSQTSPGPQHF	TGTGCCAGCAGTCAAACTTCCCCCGGGCCCCAGCATTTT
TRBV2	12	TRBJ1-4	few	-	CAAGDINEKLFF	TGTGCCGCAGGGGACATTAATGAAAAACTGTTTTTT
TRBV2	15	TRBJ1-4	few	TRBD1	CASVGTGLFNEKLFF	TGTGCCAGCGTTGGGACAGGGCTTTTTAATGAAAAACTGTTTTTT
TRBV6-6	14	TRBJ2-7	-	-	CATTLGGGYDEQYF	TGTGCCACCACCCTCGGTGGCGGGTACGACGAGCAGTACTTC
TRBV4-1	15	TRBJ2-7	-	-	CASSQDISSSYEQYF	TGCGCCAGCAGCCAAGATATAAGTAGCTCCTACGAGCAGTACTTC
TRBV11-2	18	TRBJ2-2	-	-	CASSLGASRHANTGELFF	TGTGCCAGCAGCTTAGGGGCGTCCAGGCATGCGAACACCGGGGAGCTGTTTTTT
TRBV19	15	TRBJ2-7	-	TRBD1	CASSIAGQVTYEQYF	TGTGCCAGTAGTATAGCAGGACAGGTGACCTACGAGCAGTACTTC
TRBV18	13	TRBJ1-2	-	-	CASSPGRLDGYTF	TGTGCCAGCTCACCAGGGAGGTTGGATGGCTACACCTTC
TRBV13	15	TRBJ1-6	few	-	CASSEAAQGTSPLHF	TGTGCCAGCAGTGAGGCTGCACAGGGTACTTCACCCCTCCACTTT
TRBV5-6	16	TRBJ1-1	once	-	CASSLKAGRVNTEAFF	TGTGCCAGCAGCTTGAAGGCAGGGAGGGTAAACACTGAAGCTTTCTTT
TRBV6-5	14	TRBJ1-1	-	TRBD1	CASSYEGTGARAFF	TGTGCCAGCAGTTACGAGGGGACAGGGGCGAGGGCTTTCTTT
TRBV5-4	14	TRBJ2-7	once	TRBD1	CASSPGTDSYEQYF	TGTGCCAGCAGCCCCGGGACAGACTCCTACGAGCAGTACTTC
TRBV9	18	TRBJ2-1	-	-	CASSVALGGGGQYNEQFF	TGTGCCAGCAGCGTAGCCCTTGGTGGAGGGGGCCAATACAATGAGCAGTTCTTC
TRBV5-6	16	TRBJ2-1	-	-	CASSPFQGIFYNEQFF	TGTGCCAGCAGCCCGTTCCAGGGGATTTTCTACAATGAGCAGTTCTTC
TRBV29-1	13	TRBJ1-4	once	-	CSASGTLYEKLFF	TGCAGCGCCTCCGGGACACTATATGAAAAACTGTTTTTT
TRBV29-1	13	TRBJ2-7	-	-	CSDNAFPGGEQYF	TGCAGCGATAACGCGTTTCCAGGGGGGGAGCAGTACTTC
TRBV2	14	TRBJ2-7	-	TRBD1	CASRQGDPSYEQYF	TGTGCCAGCAGGCAGGGGGACCCCTCCTACGAGCAGTACTTC
TRBV29-1	12	TRBJ2-1	-	TRBD1	CSAGTGMNEQFF	TGCAGCGCCGGGACAGGGATGAATGAGCAGTTCTTC
TRBV11-3	13	TRBJ1-6	-	-	CASSLDESSPLHF	TGTGCCAGCAGCTTAGACGAAAGCTCACCCCTCCACTTT
TRBV2	14	TRBJ1-2	-	-	CASRWDSGSYGYTF	TGTGCCAGCAGATGGGACTCAGGGAGCTATGGCTACACCTTC
TRBV7-7	17	TRBJ1-3	many	-	CASSVWTARRGGNTIYF	TGTGCCAGCAGCGTCTGGACGGCTCGACGGGGTGGAAACACCATATATTTT
TRBV4-2	13	TRBJ2-5	-	-	CASSQTRGETQYF	TGTGCCAGCAGCCAAACTAGAGGAGAGACCCAGTACTTC
TRBV19	15	TRBJ2-1	-	TRBD2	CASSRTSGTYNEQFF	TGTGCCAGTAGTAGGACTAGCGGGACCTACAATGAGCAGTTCTTC
TRBV10-2	12	TRBJ2-5	-	-	CASSEQAETQYF	TGCGCCAGCAGTGAACAGGCGGAGACCCAGTACTTC
TRBV6-6	13	TRBJ1-5	-	-	CAIALGQLQPQHF	TGTGCCATCGCACTAGGACAGCTTCAGCCCCAGCATTTT
TRBV27	17	TRBJ1-6	-	-	CASSLTGLISYNSPLHF	TGTGCCAGCAGTTTAACAGGGTTAATCTCCTATAATTCACCCCTCCACTTT
TRBV30	13	TRBJ1-1	-	-	CAWSDRMNTEAFF	TGTGCCTGGAGTGACAGGATGAACACTGAAGCTTTCTTT
TRBV11-2	14	TRBJ1-6	-	-	CASSLEGGRSPLHF	TGTGCCAGCAGCTTAGAGGGGGGGCGGTCACCCCTCCACTTT
TRBV7-6	15	TRBJ2-5	-	-	CASSPGGRVQETQYF	TGTGCCAGCAGCCCAGGAGGTAGGGTCCAAGAGACCCAGTACTTC
TRBV4-2	16	TRBJ2-2	-	TRBD1	CASTLGFTTGEVELFF	TGTGCCAGCACCCTAGGCTTCACGACAGGGGAGGTGGAGCTGTTTTTT
TRBV7-9	15	TRBJ2-7	few	TRBD1	CASSLDGTGIYEQYF	TGTGCCAGCAGCTTAGACGGGACAGGGATATACGAGCAGTACTTC
TRBV11-2	15	TRBJ2-1	-	-	CASSLAWGEDNEQFF	TGTGCCAGCAGCTTAGCTTGGGGCGAAGATAATGAGCAGTTCTTC
TRBV2	14	TRBJ1-6	many	-	CASSDSAGDSPLHF	TGTGCCAGCAGTGATAGTGCCGGAGATTCACCCCTCCACTTT
TRBV12-5	16	TRBJ2-3	once	-	CASGFFWGGLSDTQYF	TGTGCTAGTGGCTTCTTCTGGGGGGGGCTTTCAGATACGCAGTATTTT